Each of the 17 T cell receptor beta chains below was sequenced from the same sample in a study of spatial heterogeneity in lung cancer. The time point was: blood at routine non-recurrence follow-up after resection. TCRdb reprocessed the 5' RACE reads via MiXCR and lists one record per CDR3 protein. Counted here are roughly 11,000 distinct CDR3 sequences, around a tenth occurring once; the ten biggest clones make up about 34%. The sample here was PBMCs, taken at follow-up. The receptors were sampled from a female donor with early-stage non-small cell lung cancer.

This clonotype was detected a few times. The chain uses TRBV28 and TRBJ2-1; TRBD2 agrees at 7 bases. The ends lost 7 bases at V and 0 bases at J; junction bases unmatched: 3. The CDR3 runs 14 residues. Germline-derived CDR1 and CDR2 are MDHEN and SYDVKM. The CDR3: CASTRTSSYNEQFF. The CDR3 DNA is TGTGCCAGCACTCGGACTAGCTCCTACAATGAGCAGTTCTTC.

This clonotype appeared many times. This chain joins TRBV5-1 and TRBJ2-2; 10 bases agree with TRBD1. CDR3 size: 15 residues. Germline V lookup: CDR1 SGHRS, CDR2 YFSETQ. V shed 3 bases, J shed 6 bases, and the junction held 5 bases outside the gene matches. CDR3 nucleotide sequence: TGCGCCAGCAGCTGGTCCGGGACAGGGGCCGGGGAGCTGTTTTTT. As protein: CASSWSGTGAGELFF.

The table lists this clonotype with many counts. V is TRBV28 and J is TRBJ2-1; 7 nucleotides align to TRBD1. Germline loops: CDR1 MDHEN, CDR2 SYDVKM. With 5 bases clipped from V and 6 bases from J, the junction kept 13 bases outside the gene matches. The CDR3 runs to 16 residues. The CDR3 loop is CASSEPTGRRGNEQFF. The DNA of the CDR3 is TGTGCCAGCAGTGAGCCGACAGGGCGGCGTGGCAATGAGCAGTTCTTC.

V and J are TRBV12-3 or TRBV12-4 and TRBJ2-5, with D hard to call. The CDR3 has 13 residues. Trimming took off 5 bases at V and 5 bases at J, with 12 bases between the two ends. CDR3 residues: CASSPPDLETQYF. CDR3 sequence (DNA): TGTGCCAGCAGTCCTCCCGATTTGGAGACCCAGTACTTC.

In its sample, this clonotype was seen many times. The rearrangement links TRBV9 to TRBJ2-4, with 9 bases that match TRBD2. Per germline, CDR1 SGDLS and CDR2 YYNGEE. This CDR3 has 16 residues. V lost 3 bases to trimming and J lost 8 bases; unmatched junction nucleotides: 12. CDR3 amino acids: CASSALARGGGDIQYF. The CDR3 DNA is TGTGCCAGCAGCGCCCTGGCGCGGGGGGGTGGTGACATTCAGTACTTC.

This clonotype was seen many times. The chain combines TRBV23-1 with TRBJ2-1, with 7 bases fitting TRBD1. TRBV23-1 is sorted into the ORF group, with uncertain function. Losses at the gene ends were 6 bases for V and 9 bases for J; bases not matched to a gene: 11. This CDR3 region has 14 residues. Here the CDR3 DNA reads TGCGCCAGCAGCTCGACAGGGAACCTTAGTGAGCAGTTCTTC. Its translation: CASSSTGNLSEQFF.

This clonotype was detected many times. The chain uses TRBV7-6 and TRBJ2-1; tentatively, D is TRBD1 (6 bases). In germline, CDR1 is SGHVS, CDR2 FNYEAQ. Trimming took 5 bases from V and 10 from J, leaving 18 bases between them. This CDR3 region has 14 residues. Here the CDR3 reads CASSGNVQGWEQFF. The CDR3 coding sequence is TGTGCCAGCAGCGGAAATGTACAGGGCTGGGAGCAGTTCTTC.

In its sample, this clonotype was seen many times. This chain links TRBV6-2 or TRBV6-3 with TRBJ2-3; 11 bases are a match to TRBD2. The V segment lost 6 bases and the J segment 10 bases; nucleotides outside the gene matches: 15. Per the germline V gene, CDR1 is MNHEY and CDR2 is SVGEGT. CDR3 length equals 16 residues. The CDR3 DNA reads TGTGCCAGCAGACCCGGACTAGCGGGCCCAGGCAGTGCGCAGTATTTT. Its protein product is CASRPGLAGPGSAQYF.

This clonotype was counted many times. This rearrangement joins TRBV28 to TRBJ1-5; D gene unclear. This CDR3 has 14 amino acids. Germline CDR1 and CDR2: MDHEN and SYDVKM. The V end lost 2 bases, the J end lost 0 bases, and 5 bases lay between the germline ends. The DNA for the CDR3 is TGTGCCAGCAGTTTAGGGGTTAGCAATCAGCCCCAGCATTTT. It specifies CASSLGVSNQPQHF.

This clonotype was observed many times. The chain has TRBV12-3 or TRBV12-4 and TRBJ2-5, with D tentatively TRBD1 (6 bases). The CDR3 loop spans 14 amino acids. Deletions cut 1 base from V and 3 bases from J, with 9 bases between. The CDR3 loop reads CASSLDDRKETQYF. Here the CDR3 DNA reads TGTGCCAGCAGTTTAGATGACAGGAAAGAGACCCAGTACTTC.

The rearrangement uses TRBV20-1 and TRBJ1-6; D not certain. Germline assignment: CDR1 DFQATT and CDR2 SNEGSKA (reference sequence). Between the trimmed V and J ends, which lost 4 bases and 10 bases, there was a span of 17 bases. The CDR3 is 14 residues long. CDR3 region: CSAKGWQEGSPLHF. The CDR3 nucleotides are TGCAGTGCTAAGGGTTGGCAGGAAGGATCACCCCTCCACTTT.

This clonotype appeared many times. The V gene is TRBV9, the J gene TRBJ2-3; 8 bases match TRBD2. Looked up from germline, CDR1 is SGDLS and CDR2 is YYNGEE. The trim removed 4 bases at V and 5 bases at J, leaving 12 bases unmatched. This CDR3 has 16 amino acids. The CDR3: CASSPKAGGFEDTQYF. Written as DNA, the CDR3 is TGTGCCAGCAGCCCAAAGGCGGGGGGATTCGAAGATACGCAGTATTTT.

This sequence joins TRBV6-2 or TRBV6-3 and TRBJ2-1, with D perhaps TRBD2 (5 bases). V shed 0 bases and J shed 8 bases, with 8 bases lying between them. The length of the CDR3 is 13 residues. The germline V gene has CDR1 MNHEY and CDR2 SVGEGT. The CDR3 loop reads CASSYSRRDEQFF. The DNA for the CDR3 is TGTGCCAGCAGTTACTCGAGGCGGGATGAGCAGTTCTTC.

This clonotype showed up just a few times. The chain links TRBV7-2 to TRBJ1-5, with D perhaps matching TRBD1 (5 bases). The CDR3 is 14 amino acids. The V gene lost 2 bases and the J gene lost 5 bases, with 10 bases spanning the gap. The germline V gene has CDR1 SGHTA and CDR2 FQGNSA. CDR3: CASSLWQGDQPQHF. In DNA form, the CDR3 reads TGTGCCAGCAGCTTATGGCAAGGGGATCAGCCCCAGCATTTT.

This clonotype showed up many times. This chain joins TRBV20-1 and TRBJ2-5, with 11 bases fitting TRBD2. This CDR3 contains 15 residues. CDR1 is DFQATT, CDR2 SNEGSKA, per germline (reference sequence). V gave up 2 bases and J gave up 2 bases; unmatched junction bases: 4. The CDR3 DNA is TGCAGTGCTAGAAATAGCGGGGGGGATCAAGAGACCCAGTACTTC. Encoded protein: CSARNSGGDQETQYF.

This clonotype was recorded many times. The rearrangement uses TRBV30 and TRBJ1-1; D is unclear. The CDR3 has 13 residues. In germline, CDR1 is GTSNPN, CDR2 SVGIG (reference sequence). With 2 bases removed from V and 6 bases from J, the gap between germline ends came to 13 bases. The CDR3 is CAWSHTSSSEAFF. The CDR3 nucleotides are TGTGCCTGGAGTCACACCTCAAGCTCTGAAGCTTTCTTT.

This clonotype showed up many times. V gene TRBV28 combines with J gene TRBJ2-6; D uncertain. Per the germline V gene, CDR1 is MDHEN and CDR2 is SYDVKM. V was trimmed by 1 base and J by 0 bases, leaving 4 bases between them. The CDR3 has 15 amino acids. The CDR3 region has the DNA TGTGCCAGCAGTTTATCGTACTCTGGGGCCAACGTCCTGACTTTC. This encodes CASSLSYSGANVLTF.